This passage covers 23 T cell receptor beta chains from one sample sequenced in a study of OX40 agonist ivuxolimab in advanced cancers. Sequenced by immunoSEQ multiplex PCR; TCRdb stores in-frame clones only, minus some. The table has 55,000 to 80,000 clones, around nine tenths seen once; the top ten hold over 0.25%. The material sequenced was CD4+ or CD8+ T cells sorted from blood, taken in a trial of the OX40 agonist ivuxolimab. The receptor set was obtained from an adult with an advanced solid tumor such as melanoma, head and neck, liver or kidney cancer.

The chain carries TRBV21-1 and TRBJ2-7; the tabulated D call, TRBD1, remains unverified against the DNA. TRBV21-1 is a recognized pseudogene. This CDR3 has 16 amino acids. The CDR3 DNA is TGTGCCAGCAGCACATGTCGGGGACAGAGCTCCTACGAGCAGTACTTC. This encodes CASSTCRGQSSYEQYF.

The chain employs TRBV18 and TRBJ1-4; 9 nucleotides agree with TRBD1. There are 18 residues in the CDR3. Germline V gives CDR1 KGHSH, CDR2 LQKENI. J gave up 7 bases and V 3 bases, and 15 bases lay outside the gene matches. CDR3 residues: CASSPLPLLGQGGEKLFF. CDR3 in DNA: TGTGCCAGCTCACCTTTGCCGCTTTTGGGACAGGGCGGTGAAAAACTGTTTTTT.

The chain couples TRBV5-1 to TRBJ2-1, with a weak D call TRBD2 (5 bases). Germline CDR1 and CDR2: SGHRS and YFSETQ. The ends were cut back, 6 bases at V and 5 bases at J, with 12 bases in the middle. The CDR3 extends over 13 amino acids. The CDR3 bases are TGCGCCAGCACCCTTCAGACTAACAATGAGCAGTTCTTC. Protein sequence: CASTLQTNNEQFF.

The chain has TRBV9 and TRBJ2-5; D perhaps matches TRBD1 (5 bases). The CDR3 has 14 amino acids. Germline V CDR1 and CDR2: SGDLS, YYNGEE. V lost 0 bases, J lost 5 bases, and 11 bases lay in between. CDR3 coding DNA: TGTGCCAGCAGCGTAGTGGCAGGGCGGGAGACCCAGTACTTC. Translating gives CASSVVAGRETQYF. The variable domain in full, completed from reference TRBV9 and TRBJ2-5, reads DSGVTQTPKHLITATGQRVTLRCSPRSGDLSVYWYQQSLDQGLQFLIQYYNGEERAKGNILERFSAQQFPDLHSELNLSSLELGDSALYFCASSVVAGRETQYFGPGTRLLVL.

The V gene is TRBV6-6, the J gene TRBJ2-1, with D possibly being TRBD1 or TRBD2 (5 bases each). Germline values: CDR1 MNHNY, CDR2 SVGAGI (reference sequence). CDR3 length equals 16 residues. Trimming took 5 bases from V and 1 from J, leaving 15 bases between them. This CDR3 is CASSPRGKRSYNEQFF. As DNA, the CDR3 is TGTGCCAGCAGTCCGAGGGGAAAGCGGTCCTACAATGAGCAGTTCTTC.

The J gene is TRBJ2-3, the V gene TRBV20-1; D unclear. CDR3 length: 10 amino acids. V lost 6 bases, J lost 6 bases, and 7 bases lay in between. Germline V gene data show CDR1 as DFQATT and CDR2 as SNEGSKA (reference sequence). The CDR3 bases are TGCAGTGCCCGCAAGGATACGCAGTATTTT. Encoded protein: CSARKDTQYF.

V usage is TRBV27 and J usage is TRBJ2-5; 9 bases are shared with TRBD2. The CDR3 consists of 15 residues. J lost 3 bases, V lost 8 bases, and 10 bases had no gene match. Germline assignment: CDR1 MNHEY and CDR2 SMNVEV (reference sequence). The CDR3: CASYPFSGSKETQYF. CDR3 coding DNA: TGTGCCAGCTATCCCTTTAGCGGGAGTAAAGAGACCCAGTACTTC.

This sequence joins TRBV27 and TRBJ2-1; 8 bases map to TRBD2. Trimming at V came to 3 bases and at J to 7 bases, leaving 11 bases not matched to a gene. Germline CDR1 is MNHEY and CDR2 is SMNVEV (reference sequence). CDR3 length: 16 amino acids. CDR3 amino acids: CASSFEGGRRWNEQFF. CDR3 in DNA: TGTGCCAGCAGTTTCGAGGGCGGGAGGCGATGGAATGAGCAGTTCTTC.

The chain uses TRBV29-1 and TRBJ2-7; weak D call: TRBD1 (6 bases). V dropped 8 bases and J dropped 3 bases, with 14 bases sitting between them. Per the germline V gene, CDR1 is SQVTM and CDR2 is ANQGSEA. The CDR3 contains 12 residues. The CDR3 DNA reads TGCAGCACCCGGGACACCTACTACGAGCAGTACTTC. Amino acids: CSTRDTYYEQYF.

The chain couples TRBV7-8 to TRBJ2-5; D unclear. The germline V and J ends were trimmed by 0 bases and 5 bases, with 7 bases remaining between them. The CDR3 is made up of 13 amino acids. Germline V gene data show CDR1 as SGHVS and CDR2 as FQNEAQ. For the CDR3, the DNA is TGTGCCAGCAGCTTAGCGTCTAGGGAGACCCAGTACTTC. Translated: CASSLASRETQYF.

The CDR3 nucleotides read TGTGCCAGCAGTCAGGGGGGCTACGAGCAGTACTTC. Residues: CASSQGGYEQYF. The chain couples TRBV6-5 to TRBJ2-5; perhaps TRBD1 as D (7 bases). The DNA end lines up better with TRBJ2-7; the J call may be wrong. Germline CDR1 is MNHEY and CDR2 is SVGAGI. The length of the CDR3 is 12 residues.

The rearrangement links TRBV11-3 to TRBJ2-3, with 8 bases fitting TRBD2. There are 16 residues in the CDR3. The V segment lost 5 bases and the J segment 6 bases; nucleotides outside the gene matches: 13. Germline V gives CDR1 SGHNT, CDR2 YENEEA. The DNA of the CDR3 is TGTGCCAGCAGCCTCGGAAATGCGGGAGGCGGGGATACGCAGTATTTT. Its protein is CASSLGNAGGGDTQYF.

The V and J genes are TRBV7-8 and TRBJ2-3; TRBD2 aligns across 8 bases. The germline gives CDR1 SGHVS, CDR2 FQNEAQ. The V gene end was trimmed by 2 bases and the J gene end by 2 bases; junction bases not matched to a gene: 6. This CDR3 spans 16 amino acids. CDR3 protein: CASSLSPAGVTDTQYF. The CDR3 DNA follows: TGTGCCAGCAGCTTAAGTCCAGCGGGGGTCACAGATACGCAGTATTTT.

The genes are TRBV5-4 and TRBJ2-3; D is undetermined. Germline V gene data show CDR1 as SGHNT and CDR2 as YYREEE (reference sequence). The CDR3 is 13 amino acids. The V gene lost 4 bases and the J gene lost 9 bases, with 15 bases spanning the gap. CDR3 bases: TGTGCCAGCAGCGGGATCTTTGCAGCAACGCAGTATTTT. It yields the protein CASSGIFAATQYF. Using reference TRBV5-4 and TRBJ2-3 for the parts outside the CDR3, the full variable domain is ETGVTQSPTHLIKTRGQQVTLRCSSQSGHNTVSWYQQALGQGPQFIFQYYREEENGRGNFPPRFSGLQFPNYSSELNVNALELDDSALYLCASSGIFAATQYFGPGTRLTVL.

The V and J genes are TRBV15 and TRBJ1-1; 8 positions agree with TRBD1. The CDR3 covers 15 residues. Germline CDR1 and CDR2: LNHNV and YYDKDF (reference sequence). V trimming: 0 bases; J trimming: 0 bases; junction bases outside the gene matches: 0. DNA of the CDR3: TGTGCCACCAGCAGAGACAGGGGGCTGAACACTGAAGCTTTCTTT. Translated, it gives CATSRDRGLNTEAFF.

The DNA of the CDR3 is TGTGCCAGCTCACCAAGGGGGACTAATGAAAAACTGTTTTTT. Its translation is CASSPRGTNEKLFF. J is TRBJ1-4 and V is TRBV18, with a tentative D call TRBD1 (6 bases). The germline V gene encodes CDR1 KGHSH and CDR2 LQKENI. The CDR3 loop spans 14 amino acids. V dropped 2 bases and J dropped 2 bases, with 6 bases sitting between them.

The rearrangement links TRBV19 to TRBJ2-7; 9 nucleotides align to TRBD1. Unmatched junction bases numbered 4, after V lost 6 bases and J lost 7 bases. The CDR3 spans 12 residues. CDR1 and CDR2 from the germline V gene are LNHDA and SQIVND (reference sequence). CDR3 protein: CASRKTGGEQYF. The CDR3 coding sequence is TGTGCCAGTAGAAAGACAGGGGGGGAGCAGTACTTC.

V gene TRBV6-1 combines with J gene TRBJ1-5; D is ambiguous. Germline V gene lookup returns CDR1 MNHNS and CDR2 SASEGT. The length of the CDR3 is 14 residues. V lost 4 bases, J lost 0 bases, and 7 bases lay in between. CDR3 loop: CASSVGYSNQPQHF. CDR3 nucleotide sequence: TGTGCCAGCAGTGTGGGTTATAGCAATCAGCCCCAGCATTTT.

The rearrangement links TRBV15 to TRBJ2-5; no clear D. V lost 4 bases and J 2 bases, leaving 2 bases between the germline ends. The germline CDR1 and CDR2 sequences are LNHNV and YYDKDF (reference sequence). The CDR3 runs to 11 residues. CDR3 region: CATSTQETQYF. For the CDR3, the DNA is TGTGCCACCAGCACTCAAGAGACCCAGTACTTC.

J is TRBJ1-1 and V is TRBV6-1; 8 bases line up with TRBD1. The V and J ends lost 6 bases and 5 bases, in that order; junction bases with no gene match: 11. The CDR3 has 15 residues. Per germline, CDR1 MNHNS and CDR2 SASEGT. The CDR3 sequence is CASSRTGKLVTEAFF. The CDR3 DNA sequence: TGTGCCAGCAGCCGGACAGGGAAGCTTGTGACTGAAGCTTTCTTT.

The rearrangement uses TRBV12-5 and TRBJ2-1, with a tentative D call TRBD2 (6 bases). Germline V gene data show CDR1 as LGHNT and CDR2 as FRNRAP. The CDR3 runs 16 residues. Trimming took 4 bases from V and 2 from J, leaving 15 bases between them. CDR3 sequence (DNA): TGTGCTAGTGGTTCGCCGGGAGCTGGGGCCTACAATGAGCAGTTCTTC. Translation gives CASGSPGAGAYNEQFF.

The rearrangement joins TRBV7-2 to TRBJ1-1; tentatively, D is TRBD1 (5 bases). The CDR3 spans 15 residues. Germline V gives CDR1 SGHTA, CDR2 FQGNSA. Trimming left V 0 bases short and J 6 bases short, with 14 bases between. The CDR3 DNA follows: TGTGCCAGCAGCTTAGCCTCGACAGATGGCGCTGAAGCTTTCTTT. Translated, it gives CASSLASTDGAEAFF.

This clone showed up just a few times. The rearrangement links TRBV6-1 to TRBJ2-2, with D possibly being TRBD1 (6 bases). The CDR3 runs to 14 residues. Germline lookup yields CDR1 MNHNS and CDR2 SASEGT. The V gene lost 7 bases and the J gene lost 5 bases, with 14 bases spanning the gap. The DNA for the CDR3 is TGTGCCAGCACCGGACAGAGAAGTACCGGGGAGCTGTTTTTT. Amino acids: CASTGQRSTGELFF.